This entry concerns a single T cell receptor (beta chain). Per the germline V gene, CDR1 is SNHLY and CDR2 is FYNNEI. V lost 4 bases to trimming and J lost 1 base; unmatched junction nucleotides: 2. The CDR3 extends over 15 amino acids. The data were obtained in a study of Tregs in tolerant kidney transplant recipients. Study context: Related graft donors supplied nonmyeloablative bone marrow transplants, and mixed chimerism was transient.

Profiling relied on immunoSEQ multiplex PCR, and the TCRdb table lists in-frame clones only, not all of them. The sample contains 85,000 to 100,000 clones, 93% of which appear only once. The chain joins TRBV2 to TRBJ1-5; the match to TRBD1 covers 9 bases. The sequences come from CD4+ T cells from blood, collected before the transplant. The receptor was derived from a human donor who received a combined kidney and bone marrow transplant. The CDR3 DNA follows: TGTGCCAGCAGTGGACAGGGGGTGAGCAATCAGCCCCAGCATTTT. Amino acid sequence: CASSGQGVSNQPQHF.